This section outlines one T cell receptor (beta chain) sequence together with its context. The antigen is undetermined. This entry comes from a study of post-analysis software for immune sequencing data. Study results and limitations: Controls showed lower frequencies than patients for several TRBV segments, and TRBV5-6, TRBV5-1 and TRBV20-1 were among these. F measure showed strong co-clustering of same-batch samples.

Sequencing libraries made from TCR beta cDNA carried unique molecular identifiers. TCRdb re-called the PCR reads through MiXCR, storing one row per CDR3 protein. The sample lists about 820,000 distinct CDR3 sequences; roughly 58% were seen once. In germline, CDR1 is SGHVS, CDR2 FQNEAQ. The CDR3 sequence is 16 residues long. Trimming removed 0 bases at V and 0 bases at J, with 10 bases between. The sequence was obtained from a girl under 18 with multiple sclerosis. Material for sequencing was blood. The chain employs TRBV7-8 and TRBJ2-3; a weak D match, TRBD1 (6 bases). The DNA of the CDR3 is TGTGCCAGCAGCTTAGCGCCCGACAGGAGCACAGATACGCAGTATTTT. This codes for CASSLAPDRSTDTQYF.